This is a list of T cell receptor beta chains from one sample in a study of a mutant IDH1 vaccine in newly diagnosed glioma. Their antigens remain unidentified. Produced via immunoSEQ multiplex PCR; TCRdb's table is partial and in-frame only. The data hold tens of thousands of clones, with around 87% observed a single time. The sample here was PBMCs, taken from a glioma patient whose treatment included an IDH1 peptide vaccine. The receptors were sampled from a man aged 30-40 years with glioma. The CDR3 runs from the conserved cysteine through the conserved F or W. Fields, in order: V gene, clone size, J gene, D gene, CDR3 DNA, CDR3 protein. The D gene is left open where the match is weak. Clone sizes are given selectively: once, few, many, or a class where the clone is expanded.

TRBV6-5	.	TRBJ2-1	.	TGTGCCAGCAGTACTCGGGTCCCGGCGGGTGAGCAGTTCTTC	CASSTRVPAGEQFF
TRBV5-4	few	TRBJ1-1	TRBD1	TGTGCCAGCAGCTCACGTCAAGGGGGCGACACTGAAGCTTTCTTT	CASSSRQGGDTEAFF
TRBV4-1	.	TRBJ2-1	TRBD2	TGCGCCAGCAGCCAAGTCTCGGGGACTAACTCCTACAATGAGCAGTTCTTC	CASSQVSGTNSYNEQFF
TRBV7-9	once	TRBJ2-3	.	TGTGCCAGCAGCTTAGTAGGACAGCAAGATACGCAGTATTTT	CASSLVGQQDTQYF
TRBV4-1	.	TRBJ2-3	TRBD2	TGCGCCAGCAGCCAAGAAACACTAGCGGACACAGATACGCAGTATTTT	CASSQETLADTDTQYF
TRBV9	.	TRBJ2-2	.	TGTGCCAGCAGCGTGGACGGGTACACCGGGGAGCTGTTTTTT	CASSVDGYTGELFF
TRBV27	.	TRBJ2-7	.	TGTGCCAGCAGCCCTGGGGGTGGGGGGAGCGAGCAGTACTTC	CASSPGGGGSEQYF
TRBV4-1	once	TRBJ2-1	.	TGCGCCAGCAGCCAAGAGGGCGGAAGGGAGCAGTTCTTC	CASSQEGGREQFF
TRBV11-1	.	TRBJ2-3	.	TGTGCCAGCAGCTTATTCACCGCGGATACGCAGTATTTT	CASSLFTADTQYF
TRBV6-5	few	TRBJ1-1	TRBD1	TGTGCCAGCAGTTGGCGGACAGGGAACACTGAAGCTTTCTTT	CASSWRTGNTEAFF
TRBV30	.	TRBJ2-7	.	TGTGCCTGGAGTGTACGAACTCAGAAATTCACCTACGAGCAGTACTTC	CAWSVRTQKFTYEQYF
TRBV29-1	.	TRBJ2-3	TRBD2	TGCAGCGCCGGACTAGCGGGGTCTAGCACAGATACGCAGTATTTT	CSAGLAGSSTDTQYF
TRBV5-4	once	TRBJ2-1	TRBD2	TGTGCCAGCAGCTTGGATGGACTAGCGGCCCACAATGAGCAGTTCTTC	CASSLDGLAAHNEQFF
TRBV5-6	.	TRBJ2-7	.	TGTGCCAGCAGCGTCAACCTCTACGAGCAGTACTTC	CASSVNLYEQYF
TRBV19	.	TRBJ2-4	TRBD1	TGTGCCAGTAGTATCCCCCAGGGGGCTGCCAAAAACATTCAGTACTTC	CASSIPQGAAKNIQYF
TRBV7-3	.	TRBJ2-5	TRBD2	TGTGCCAGCAGCTCCGGACTAGCGGGGGAGTCAGAGACCCAGTACTTC	CASSSGLAGESETQYF
TRBV18	.	TRBJ1-3	.	TGTGCCAGCTCGGCAGCGAGCGCCTCTGGAAACACCATATATTTT	CASSAASASGNTIYF
TRBV4-1	.	TRBJ1-6	.	TGCGCCAGCAGCCAAGTCAGGACAGATTATAATTCACCCCTCCACTTT	CASSQVRTDYNSPLHF
TRBV19	once	TRBJ1-1	TRBD1	TGTGCCAGTAGAAGACAGGGTGGTTTGGACACTGAAGCTTTCTTT	CASRRQGGLDTEAFF
TRBV28	.	TRBJ1-2	.	TGTGCCAGCAGCCTTAGGAGGAGGTCTCTACAGTTGGGAGGCTACACCTTC	CASSLRRRSLQLGGYTF
TRBV10-3	.	TRBJ1-1	.	TGTGCCATCAGTGTAAGGGGAAGCGAGACTGAAGCTTTCTTT	CAISVRGSETEAFF
TRBV9	.	TRBJ1-6	TRBD1	TGTGCCAGCAGCGTCCAGGGGGCAGGACCGTATAATTCACCCCTCCACTTT	CASSVQGAGPYNSPLHF
TRBV27	.	TRBJ1-5	.	TGTGCCAGCAGTTTAAATCCGGGTGGCAATCAGCCCCAGCATTTT	CASSLNPGGNQPQHF
TRBV29-1	.	TRBJ2-7	TRBD2	TGCAGCGTTCTCGCCCCGGGACTAGCGGGAGGAAGATTCTCCTACGAGCAGTACTTC	CSVLAPGLAGGRFSYEQYF
TRBV28	.	TRBJ2-1	TRBD2	TGTGCCAGCAGGACGAAGCGGGGGCCATCCTACAATGAGCAGTTCTTC	CASRTKRGPSYNEQFF
TRBV5-4	few	TRBJ1-1	.	TGTGCCAGCAGCTTCCCATCAGGGGAGCACACTGAAGCCTTCTTT	CASSFPSGEHTEAFF
TRBV28	.	TRBJ2-3	.	TGTGCCAGCAGCCCCTTGGGCGGGGGCTGGACAGATACGCAGTATTTT	CASSPLGGGWTDTQYF
TRBV18	.	TRBJ1-5	.	TGTGCCAGCTCACCCGACCGCGCCGAAAGGCCCCAGCATTTT	CASSPDRAERPQHF
TRBV4-1	.	TRBJ1-5	TRBD1	TGCGCCAGCAGCCAGACAGGGGTGAGCAATCAGCCCCAGCATTTT	CASSQTGVSNQPQHF
TRBV19	.	TRBJ1-2	TRBD1	TGTGCCAGTAATCACCAGGGGGCGAACGGCTACACCTTC	CASNHQGANGYTF
TRBV7-6	.	TRBJ2-5	TRBD1	TGTGCCAGCAGCTTAGCGATTTCGAGGACAGGGGAAGAGACCCAGTACTTC	CASSLAISRTGEETQYF
TRBV20-1	.	TRBJ2-7	.	TGCAGTGCTCTAGGGCCCTACGAGCAGTACTTC	CSALGPYEQYF
TRBV5-1	few	TRBJ1-1	.	TGCGCCAGCAGCTCCGGGACCGCTGAAGCTTTCTTT	CASSSGTAEAFF